This entry lists 5 T cell receptor beta chains sequenced from one sample in a study of cytomegalovirus exposure and HLA in healthy donors. Amplification used 60 Vbeta primers and 13 Jbeta primers. Sequencing used immunoSEQ multiplex PCR; TCRdb keeps in-frame clones, though not all of them. Here the sample spans fewer than 80,000 clones, roughly 80% being singletons. Sample: PBMCs. The receptor source for this set is a woman between 35 and 50 years old in good health and CMV-seropositive.

The chain has TRBV7-6 and TRBJ2-2, with TRBD1 as a possible D gene (6 bases). The germline V and J ends were trimmed by 2 bases and 3 bases, with 16 bases remaining between them. The CDR3 spans 17 residues. CDR1 and CDR2 (germline): SGHVS, FNYEAQ. The CDR3 DNA reads as TGTGCCAGCAGCTTATTTCCAGAGGGGGAAGACACCGGGGAGCTGTTTTTT. It codes for CASSLFPEGEDTGELFF.

The chain joins TRBV19 to TRBJ1-3; 8 bases are a match to TRBD1. The CDR3 extends over 13 amino acids. CDR1 is LNHDA and CDR2 is SQIVND in the germline V gene (reference sequence). The ends lost 8 bases at V and 3 bases at J; junction bases unmatched: 3. Here the CDR3 reads CASDRGSGNTIYF. The CDR3, as DNA: TGTGCCAGTGACAGGGGAAGTGGAAACACCATATATTTT.

This chain joins TRBV29-1 and TRBJ2-1, with 8 bases fitting TRBD1. Germline values: CDR1 SQVTM, CDR2 ANQGSEA. The CDR3 sequence is 16 residues long. V dropped 4 bases and J dropped 3; count of bases not matched to a gene: 11. CDR3 loop: CSVGGNAGQVYNEQFF. CDR3 DNA: TGCAGCGTTGGCGGAAACGCGGGACAGGTCTACAATGAGCAGTTCTTC.

The gene calls are TRBV9 and TRBJ2-3; TRBD2 aligns across 11 bases. Trimming took 3 bases from V and 0 from J; bases not matched to a gene: 12. Germline CDR1 is SGDLS and CDR2 is YYNGEE. This CDR3 region has 19 residues. CDR3 DNA sequence: TGTGCCAGCAGCGGGGACCTAGCGGGGGGCCCTGTTAGCACAGATACGCAGTATTTT. It codes for CASSGDLAGGPVSTDTQYF.

CDR3: CASSEGTGDLAFF. Here the CDR3 DNA reads TGTGCCAGCAGTGAGGGTACAGGGGACTTGGCTTTCTTT. V usage is TRBV6-4 and J usage is TRBJ1-1; TRBD1 aligns across 7 bases. Germline assignment: CDR1 MRHNA and CDR2 SNTAGT. The CDR3 has 13 residues. The V and J ends lost 3 bases and 11 bases, in that order; junction bases with no gene match: 9.